The clone carrying this T cell receptor beta chain was seen more than once but under ten times. Its antigen is still unknown. The entry originates in a study of glioma-infiltrating T cells after dendritic cell vaccination. Study results and caveats: Survival was not directly related to TCR clonality in these patients.

The PCR used 60 V beta and 13 J beta primers. The method was immunoSEQ multiplex PCR; TCRdb's version includes in-frame clones alone and lacks a portion of them. The table includes fewer than 85,000 clones, roughly 80% detected once. The sample consisted of blood, taken before dendritic cell vaccination. This TCR was recovered from a human donor with glioblastoma.

The CDR3 spells CASSLGPTSGYEQYV. In DNA form, the CDR3 reads TGTGCCAGCAGCTTGGGTCCGACTAGCGGCTACGAGCAGTACGTC. The V call is TRBV5-4, the J call TRBJ2-7; the match to TRBD2 covers 9 bases. Trimming at V came to 0 bases and at J to 3 bases, leaving 4 bases not matched to a gene. CDR1 is SGHNT, CDR2 YYREEE, per germline (reference sequence). The CDR3 runs 15 residues.